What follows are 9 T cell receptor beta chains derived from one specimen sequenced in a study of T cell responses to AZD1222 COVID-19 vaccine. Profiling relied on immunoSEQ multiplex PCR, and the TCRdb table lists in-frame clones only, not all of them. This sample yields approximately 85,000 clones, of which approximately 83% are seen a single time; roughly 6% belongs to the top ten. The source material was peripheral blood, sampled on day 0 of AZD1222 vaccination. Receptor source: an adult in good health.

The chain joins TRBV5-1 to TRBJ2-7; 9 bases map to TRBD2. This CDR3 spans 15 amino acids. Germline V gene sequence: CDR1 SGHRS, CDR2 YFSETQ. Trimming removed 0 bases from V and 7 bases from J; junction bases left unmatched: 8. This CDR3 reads CASSLVAGGPEEQYF. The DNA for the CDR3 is TGCGCCAGCAGCTTGGTTGCGGGAGGGCCGGAGGAGCAGTACTTC.

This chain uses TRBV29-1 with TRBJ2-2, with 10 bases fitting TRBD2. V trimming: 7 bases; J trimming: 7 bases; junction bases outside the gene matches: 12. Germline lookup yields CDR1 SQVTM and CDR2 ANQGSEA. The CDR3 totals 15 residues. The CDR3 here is CSARSGRAAIGELFF. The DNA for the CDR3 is TGCAGCGCCCGAAGCGGGAGGGCCGCTATCGGGGAGCTGTTTTTT.

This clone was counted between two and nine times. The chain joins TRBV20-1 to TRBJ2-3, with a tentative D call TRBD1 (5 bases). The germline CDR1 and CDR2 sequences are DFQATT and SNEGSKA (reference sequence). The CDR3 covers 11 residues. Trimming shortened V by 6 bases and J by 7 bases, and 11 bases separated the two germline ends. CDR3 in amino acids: CSALRVNTQYF. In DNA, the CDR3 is TGCAGTGCCCTCAGGGTTAATACGCAGTATTTT.

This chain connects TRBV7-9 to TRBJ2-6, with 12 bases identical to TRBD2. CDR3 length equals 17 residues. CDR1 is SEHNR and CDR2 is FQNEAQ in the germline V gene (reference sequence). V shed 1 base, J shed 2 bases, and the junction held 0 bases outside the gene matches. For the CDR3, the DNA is TGTGCCAGCAGCTTAGGGACTAGCGGGACTGGGGCCAACGTCCTGACTTTC. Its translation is CASSLGTSGTGANVLTF.

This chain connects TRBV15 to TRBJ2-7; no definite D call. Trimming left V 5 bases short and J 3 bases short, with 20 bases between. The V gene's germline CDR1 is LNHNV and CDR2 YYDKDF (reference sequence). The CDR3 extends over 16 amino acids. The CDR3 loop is CATSLSESLARYEQYF. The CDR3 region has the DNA TGTGCCACCAGCCTTTCCGAGTCTTTGGCGCGCTACGAGCAGTACTTC. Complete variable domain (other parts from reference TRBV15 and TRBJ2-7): DAMVIQNPRYQVTQFGKPVTLSCSQTLNHNVMYWYQQKSSQAPKLLFHYYDKDFNNEADTPDNFQSRRPNTSFCFLDIRSPGLGDTAMYLCATSLSESLARYEQYFGPGTRLTVT.

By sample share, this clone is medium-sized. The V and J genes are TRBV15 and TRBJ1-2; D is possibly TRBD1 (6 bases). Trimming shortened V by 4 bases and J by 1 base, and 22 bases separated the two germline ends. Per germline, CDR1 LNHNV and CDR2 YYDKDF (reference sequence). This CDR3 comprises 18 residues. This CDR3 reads CATSIIPPDSRYNYGYTF. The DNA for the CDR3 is TGTGCCACCAGCATAATTCCCCCGGACAGTCGTTATAACTATGGCTACACCTTC.

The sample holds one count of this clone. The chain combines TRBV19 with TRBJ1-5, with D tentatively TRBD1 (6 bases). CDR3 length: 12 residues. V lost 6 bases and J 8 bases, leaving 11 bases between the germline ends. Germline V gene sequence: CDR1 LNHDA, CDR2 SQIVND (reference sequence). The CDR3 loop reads CASRQGWEPQHF. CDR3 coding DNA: TGTGCCAGTAGACAGGGATGGGAGCCCCAGCATTTT. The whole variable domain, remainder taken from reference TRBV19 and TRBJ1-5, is DGGITQSPKYLFRKEGQNVTLSCEQNLNHDAMYWYRQDPGQGLRLIYYSQIVNDFQKGDIAEGYSVSREKKESFPLTVTSAQKNPTAFYLCASRQGWEPQHFGDGTRLSIL.

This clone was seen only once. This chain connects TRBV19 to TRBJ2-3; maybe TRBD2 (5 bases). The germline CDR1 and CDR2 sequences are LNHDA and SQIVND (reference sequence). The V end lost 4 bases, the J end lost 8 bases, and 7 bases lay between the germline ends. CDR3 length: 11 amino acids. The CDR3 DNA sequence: TGTGCCAGTAGTAGGACTGGTACGCAGTATTTT. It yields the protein CASSRTGTQYF.

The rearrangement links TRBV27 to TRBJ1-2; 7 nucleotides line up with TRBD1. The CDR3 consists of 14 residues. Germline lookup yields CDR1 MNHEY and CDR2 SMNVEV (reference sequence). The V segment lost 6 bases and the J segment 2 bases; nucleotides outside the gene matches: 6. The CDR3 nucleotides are TGTGCCAGCAGAGCCGGGACAGTGAACTATGGCTACACCTTC. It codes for CASRAGTVNYGYTF.